This TCR beta chain comes out of a study of blood T cell repertoires in COVID-19. Study in general: Nucleic acid was either cDNA or gDNA, and it came from T cells, B-cell-depleted T cells, or PBMCs.

Deletions cut 1 base from V and 2 bases from J, with 12 bases between. Germline values: CDR1 SGHVS, CDR2 FNYEAQ. The CDR3 loop spans 15 amino acids. Measured with immunoSEQ multiplex PCR; TCRdb has only the in-frame clones, and not every one. The table has about half a million clones, about 85% seen once. The table lists this clone with a few counts. In assigning cohorts, the study relied on participant-reported clinical history. This chain connects TRBV7-6 to TRBJ2-7; D perhaps matches TRBD1 (6 bases). The clonotype was recovered from a woman aged 60 to 75 who had recovered from COVID-19. Sequencing was carried out using PBMCs or T cells enriched from blood (not recorded which). Here the CDR3 reads CASSLDAGAPYEQYF. The CDR3 DNA is TGTGCCAGCAGCTTAGACGCAGGGGCCCCCTACGAGCAGTACTTC. The entire variable domain, with the rest obtained from reference TRBV7-6 and TRBJ2-7, is as follows: GAGVSQSPRYKVTKRGQDVALRCDPISGHVSLYWYRQALGQGPEFLTYFNYEAQQDKSGLPNDRFSAERPEGSISTLTIQRTEQRDSAMYRCASSLDAGAPYEQYFGPGTRLTVT.